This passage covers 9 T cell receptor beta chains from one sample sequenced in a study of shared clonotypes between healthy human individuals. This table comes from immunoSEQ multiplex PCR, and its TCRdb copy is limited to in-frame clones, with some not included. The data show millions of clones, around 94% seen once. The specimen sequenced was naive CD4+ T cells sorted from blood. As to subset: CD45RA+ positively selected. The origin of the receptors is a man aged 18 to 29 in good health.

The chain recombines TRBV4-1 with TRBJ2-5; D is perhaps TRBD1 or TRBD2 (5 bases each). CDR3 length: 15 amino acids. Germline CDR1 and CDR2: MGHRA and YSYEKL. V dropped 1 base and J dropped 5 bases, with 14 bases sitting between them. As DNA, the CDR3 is TGCGCCAGCAGCCAAGGTGGGGCTAGCTGGGAGACCCAGTACTTC. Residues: CASSQGGASWETQYF.

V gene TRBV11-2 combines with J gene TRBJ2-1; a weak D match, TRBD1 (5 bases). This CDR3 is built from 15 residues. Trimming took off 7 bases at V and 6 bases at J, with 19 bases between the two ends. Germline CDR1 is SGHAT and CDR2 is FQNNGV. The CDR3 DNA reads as TGTGCCAGCATCCGGCCGATGTCGCAGGGCAATGAGCAGTTCTTC. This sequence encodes CASIRPMSQGNEQFF.

CDR3 sequence (DNA): TGTGCCAGCAGCCCAAGGGACAGGGGATTCGGTGGCTATGGCTACACCTTC. It is translated as CASSPRDRGFGGYGYTF. The chain joins TRBV5-4 to TRBJ1-2, with 10 bases lining up with TRBD1. Germline V lookup: CDR1 SGHNT, CDR2 YYREEE (reference sequence). The CDR3 loop spans 17 amino acids. Trimming at V came to 4 bases and at J to 4 bases, leaving 13 bases not matched to a gene.

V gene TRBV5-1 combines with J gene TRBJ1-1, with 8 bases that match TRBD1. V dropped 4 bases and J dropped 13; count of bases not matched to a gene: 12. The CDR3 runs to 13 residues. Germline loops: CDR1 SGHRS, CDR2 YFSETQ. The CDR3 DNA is TGCGCCAGCAGCCCGGGGGACCAGACAGGGGATTTCTTT. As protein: CASSPGDQTGDFF.

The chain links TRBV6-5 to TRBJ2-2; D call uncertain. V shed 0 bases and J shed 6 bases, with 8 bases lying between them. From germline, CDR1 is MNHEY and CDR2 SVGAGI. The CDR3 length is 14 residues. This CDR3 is CASSYSTFAGELFF. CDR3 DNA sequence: TGTGCCAGCAGTTACTCGACTTTTGCCGGGGAGCTGTTTTTT.

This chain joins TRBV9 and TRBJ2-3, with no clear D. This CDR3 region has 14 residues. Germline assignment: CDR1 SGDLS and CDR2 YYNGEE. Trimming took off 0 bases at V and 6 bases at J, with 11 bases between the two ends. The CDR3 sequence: CASSVDPVGDTQYF. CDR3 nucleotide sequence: TGTGCCAGCAGCGTAGATCCAGTGGGGGATACGCAGTATTTT. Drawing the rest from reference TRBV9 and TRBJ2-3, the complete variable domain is DSGVTQTPKHLITATGQRVTLRCSPRSGDLSVYWYQQSLDQGLQFLIQYYNGEERAKGNILERFSAQQFPDLHSELNLSSLELGDSALYFCASSVDPVGDTQYFGPGTRLTVL.

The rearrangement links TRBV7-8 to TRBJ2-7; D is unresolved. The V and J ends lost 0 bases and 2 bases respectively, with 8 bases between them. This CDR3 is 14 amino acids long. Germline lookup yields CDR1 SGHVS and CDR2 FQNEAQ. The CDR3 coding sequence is TGTGCCAGCAGCTTAGCGCAGGCTACCTACGAGCAGTACTTC. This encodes CASSLAQATYEQYF.

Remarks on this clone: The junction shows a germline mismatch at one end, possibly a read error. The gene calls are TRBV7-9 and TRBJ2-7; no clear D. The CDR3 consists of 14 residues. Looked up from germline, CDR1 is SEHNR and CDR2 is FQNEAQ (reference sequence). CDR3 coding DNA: TGTGCCAGCAGCCAGTCCCTCAGCTCCTCCGAGCAGTACTTC. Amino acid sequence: CASSQSLSSSEQYF.

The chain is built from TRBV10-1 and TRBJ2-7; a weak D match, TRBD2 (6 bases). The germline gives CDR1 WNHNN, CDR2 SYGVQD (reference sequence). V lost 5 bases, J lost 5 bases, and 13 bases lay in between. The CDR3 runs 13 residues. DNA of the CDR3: TGCGCCAGCAGTTGGGGGGTTCAGGACGAGCAGTACTTC. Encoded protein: CASSWGVQDEQYF.